The 25 T cell receptor beta chains presented below share a single source sample, sequenced in a study of OX40 agonist ivuxolimab in advanced cancers. The library came from the immunoSEQ multiplex PCR assay. TCRdb retrieved this table from immuneACCESS and kept in-frame rearrangements only. Not all clones are present; in checked studies, unresolved V genes account for under half, and no reason is known for the remainder. The sample table contains roughly 58,000 clones; only one count was recorded for 87% of them. The top ten clones comprise just over 0.75% of the sample. Specimen: CD4+ or CD8+ T cells sorted from blood, collected in a trial of the OX40 agonist ivuxolimab. Receptor source: an adult with an advanced solid tumor such as melanoma, head and neck, liver or kidney cancer.

This clone was seen a single time. The chain links TRBV6-1 to TRBJ2-7, with D perhaps TRBD1 (6 bases). The V end was cut by 6 bases, the J end by 5 bases, with 8 bases between. The CDR3 contains 11 residues. The V gene's germline CDR1 is MNHNS and CDR2 SASEGT. The CDR3, as DNA: TGTGCCAGCAGGGGGACACACGAGCAGTACTTC. Amino acids: CASRGTHEQYF.

V usage is TRBV28 and J usage is TRBJ2-5; TRBD2 matches at 7 bases. From germline, CDR1 is MDHEN and CDR2 SYDVKM. V lost 3 bases and J lost 4; bases outside the gene matches: 11. The CDR3 consists of 16 residues. Here the CDR3 DNA reads TGTGCCAGCAGTTTTCCCGGGGAGGGGTTAGTAGAGACCCAGTACTTC. Encoded protein: CASSFPGEGLVETQYF.

This chain joins TRBV5-4 and TRBJ2-7; perhaps D is TRBD1 or TRBD2 (6 bases each). This CDR3 is 16 amino acids long. Germline V lookup: CDR1 SGHNT, CDR2 YYREEE (reference sequence). V was clipped by 2 bases and J by 1 base, with 16 bases between them. CDR3 nucleotides: TGTGCCAGCAGCTTCGGGGGCGGGTCTGCATCCTACGAGCAGTACTTC. Its translation is CASSFGGGSASYEQYF.

CDR3 DNA sequence: TGCGCCAGCAGTCAGAGGGATCCTAGCACAGATACGCAGTATTTT. This codes for CASSQRDPSTDTQYF. This chain connects TRBV23-1 to TRBJ2-3; D may be TRBD2 (5 bases). TRBV23-1 counts as an open reading frame of uncertain function. Trimming removed 3 bases at V and 0 bases at J, with 10 bases between. This CDR3 contains 15 residues.

The chain joins TRBV6-5 to TRBJ2-7; 9 bases are shared with TRBD1. Germline CDR1 and CDR2: MNHEY and SVGAGI. Unmatched junction bases numbered 10, after V lost 7 bases and J lost 3 bases. The CDR3 is 15 amino acids. CDR3 sequence (DNA): TGTGCCAGCACCAAGGGACAGGGAAGAATCTACGAGCAGTACTTC. As protein: CASTKGQGRIYEQYF.

The chain is built from TRBV14 and TRBJ2-7; D not certain. CDR1 SGHDN and CDR2 FVKESK come from the germline V gene. The germline V and J ends were trimmed by 4 bases and 2 bases, with 12 bases remaining between them. This CDR3 has 14 amino acids. CDR3 amino acids: CASSRYSTAYEQYF. DNA of the CDR3: TGTGCCAGCAGCCGCTACAGCACAGCCTACGAGCAGTACTTC.

This sequence joins TRBV7-9 and TRBJ1-4; D is unresolved. The V gene lost 5 bases and the J gene lost 0 bases, with 16 bases spanning the gap. Per the germline V gene, CDR1 is SEHNR and CDR2 is FQNEAQ (reference sequence). The CDR3 is 17 amino acids. CDR3 loop: CASSQDAASATNEKLFF. The CDR3 nucleotides are TGTGCCAGCAGCCAGGACGCAGCATCGGCAACTAATGAAAAACTGTTTTTT.

V usage is TRBV2 and J usage is TRBJ2-7, with D unresolved. Germline CDR1 SNHLY, CDR2 FYNNEI. The CDR3 has 11 amino acids. The V and J ends lost 8 bases and 5 bases respectively, with 10 bases between them. The CDR3 region is CASSYVHEQYF. In DNA, the CDR3 is TGTGCCAGCTCTTATGTCCACGAGCAGTACTTC.

With regard to this clone: Different DNA sequences within this sample yield the same CDR3. This chain links TRBV4-2 with TRBJ2-4, with a weak D call TRBD1 (5 bases). Germline V lookup: CDR1 LGHNA, CDR2 YNFKEQ. V lost 0 bases and J lost 0, with 9 bases in between. The CDR3 consists of 16 residues. CDR3: CASSQDQGLAKNIQYF. DNA for the CDR3: TGTGCCAGCAGCCAAGATCAGGGTCTAGCCAAAAACATTCAGTACTTC.

The rearrangement uses TRBV27 and TRBJ2-7; TRBD2 matches at 11 bases. The V segment lost 4 bases and the J segment 3 bases; nucleotides outside the gene matches: 5. Looked up from germline, CDR1 is MNHEY and CDR2 is SMNVEV (reference sequence). This CDR3 is 15 amino acids long. The CDR3 reads CASSSPSGGIYEQYF. As DNA, the CDR3 is TGTGCCAGCAGTTCGCCTAGCGGGGGGATCTACGAGCAGTACTTC.

The chain combines TRBV7-9 with TRBJ1-4; 7 nucleotides match TRBD1. This CDR3 has 14 residues. The germline V gene encodes CDR1 SEHNR and CDR2 FQNEAQ (reference sequence). V shed 5 bases, J shed 8 bases, and the junction held 8 bases outside the gene matches. CDR3 bases: TGTGCCAGCAGCCGAGGGACAGTGAGAGAAAAACTGTTTTTT. Translating it yields CASSRGTVREKLFF.

The gene calls are TRBV2 and TRBJ2-5, with D perhaps matching TRBD1 or TRBD2 (6 bases each). Germline V lookup: CDR1 SNHLY, CDR2 FYNNEI. V gave up 4 bases and J gave up 5 bases, with 17 bases separating them. The CDR3 length is 15 residues. The DNA of the CDR3 is TGTGCCAGCAGTGTAGCAACCGGGGGCTGGGAGACCCAGTACTTC. This encodes CASSVATGGWETQYF.

The gene calls are TRBV9 and TRBJ1-1; no definite D call. V dropped 0 bases and J dropped 1 base, with 7 bases sitting between them. CDR1 is SGDLS, CDR2 YYNGEE, per germline. This CDR3 region has 14 residues. Here the CDR3 reads CASSVVAANTEAFF. CDR3 DNA: TGTGCCAGCAGCGTAGTGGCAGCGAACACTGAAGCTTTCTTT.

The rearrangement joins TRBV7-3 to TRBJ2-5; D is perhaps TRBD1 or TRBD2 (6 bases each). CDR1 and CDR2 (germline): SGHTA, FQGTGA. V was cut by 4 bases and J by 1 base, with 19 bases left in between. CDR3 size: 17 residues. The CDR3 reads CASSWDIPGLSQETQYF. The CDR3 region has the DNA TGTGCCAGCAGCTGGGACATCCCGGGACTGAGCCAAGAGACCCAGTACTTC.

This chain connects TRBV2 to TRBJ2-7; D is perhaps TRBD1 or TRBD2 (5 bases each). Trimming pared 2 bases from V and 0 bases from J, leaving 11 bases between. There are 15 residues in the CDR3. Germline loops: CDR1 SNHLY, CDR2 FYNNEI. The CDR3 coding sequence is TGTGCCAGCAGTGAATCACCAGGGAGCTCCTACGAGCAGTACTTC. Amino acids: CASSESPGSSYEQYF.

This clone occurred once. The chain employs TRBV10-3 and TRBJ2-7; D possibly corresponds to TRBD2 (6 bases). The germline V gene encodes CDR1 ENHRY and CDR2 SYGVKD. This CDR3 has 15 amino acids. V shed 2 bases and J shed 0 bases, with 11 bases lying between them. The CDR3 loop is CAISEPAGSSYEQYF. DNA of the CDR3: TGTGCCATCAGTGAGCCGGCGGGAAGCTCCTACGAGCAGTACTTC.

This chain connects TRBV28 to TRBJ1-6; 10 bases are a match to TRBD1. There are 15 residues in the CDR3. J was trimmed by 9 bases and V by 6 bases; bases with no gene match: 8. Germline CDR1 is MDHEN and CDR2 is SYDVKM. CDR3 amino acids: CASRSTGTGASPLHF. CDR3 bases: TGTGCCAGCAGATCAACCGGGACAGGGGCTTCACCCCTCCACTTT.

The chain carries TRBV6-1 and TRBJ1-1; D is perhaps TRBD1 (6 bases). V gave up 8 bases and J gave up 1 base, with 17 bases separating them. Germline V gene lookup returns CDR1 MNHNS and CDR2 SASEGT. The CDR3 covers 15 residues. The CDR3 bases are TGTGCCAGCGGCACCCCAGGGGCGAAGAACACTGAAGCTTTCTTT. This gives the protein CASGTPGAKNTEAFF.

This clone was detected only once. The chain couples TRBV11-2 to TRBJ2-3; possibly TRBD2 for D (6 bases). V was pared by 1 base and J by 4 bases, with 12 bases between. Germline CDR1 reads SGHAT; CDR2 reads FQNNGV. This CDR3 comprises 15 residues. DNA for the CDR3: TGTGCCAGCAGCTTAGCCCGGGGGTGGTCAGATACGCAGTATTTT. It yields the protein CASSLARGWSDTQYF.

This chain uses TRBV5-1 with TRBJ2-1; 7 nucleotides line up with TRBD1. CDR3 length equals 17 residues. Per the germline V gene, CDR1 is SGHRS and CDR2 is YFSETQ. The junction had 15 bases not matched to a gene; V was cut back by 4 bases and J by 5 bases. The DNA of the CDR3 is TGCGCCAGCAGCCCCTACGGTCGACAGGGCCCAAACAATGAGCAGTTCTTC. It encodes CASSPYGRQGPNNEQFF.

V and J are TRBV28 and TRBJ2-1; 10 positions match TRBD2. The CDR3 length is 16 residues. The germline CDR1 and CDR2 sequences are MDHEN and SYDVKM. Trimming removed 6 bases from V and 4 bases from J; junction bases left unmatched: 9. The CDR3 DNA is TGTGCCAGCAGCCCTCCAGGGACTAGCGATTACAATGAGCAGTTCTTC. Its protein is CASSPPGTSDYNEQFF.

The CDR3 DNA is TGTGCCAGCAGGGGACAGGGGAACTACGAGCAGTACTTC. Its translation is CASRGQGNYEQYF. The chain uses TRBV2 and TRBJ2-7; 10 nucleotides agree with TRBD1. V was clipped by 6 bases and J by 3 bases; unmatched bases: 2. Germline lookup yields CDR1 SNHLY and CDR2 FYNNEI. CDR3 length: 13 amino acids.

This sequence joins TRBV9 and TRBJ1-5, with D tentatively TRBD1 (5 bases). Germline V CDR1 and CDR2: SGDLS, YYNGEE. This CDR3 comprises 15 residues. V dropped 3 bases and J dropped 1 base, with 11 bases sitting between them. CDR3 loop: CASSGGEGSNQPQHF. The CDR3 DNA sequence: TGTGCCAGCAGCGGGGGGGAGGGAAGCAATCAGCCCCAGCATTTT.

CDR3 amino acids: CASSTDVQGATNEKLFF. CDR3 bases: TGTGCCAGTAGTACCGACGTTCAGGGGGCAACTAATGAAAAACTGTTTTTT. The chain joins TRBV19 to TRBJ1-4, with 7 bases aligning to TRBD1. With V trimmed by 4 bases and J by 0 bases, 8 bases remained unmatched. CDR3 size: 17 residues. Per the germline V gene, CDR1 is LNHDA and CDR2 is SQIVND (reference sequence).

The rearrangement links TRBV19 to TRBJ2-5, with D possibly TRBD1 on 6 matching bases. The CDR3 spans 13 residues. The V end lost 7 bases, the J end lost 4 bases, and 13 bases lay between the germline ends. Per germline, CDR1 LNHDA and CDR2 SQIVND (reference sequence). CDR3 bases: TGTGCCAGTAAACAGGGCTCAGGAGAGACCCAGTACTTC. It is translated as CASKQGSGETQYF.